This TCR beta chain was captured by sequencing in a study of CD8+CD57+ T cells in acquired aplastic anemia. Across the study: An average of 3.2 ug of DNA was obtained from sorted CD4+ and CD8+ cells. Study results and caveats: The number of CD8+ CDR3 sequences shared by patients and controls was twenty-nine. Levels of CD8+ Simpson's diversity were not significantly distinct in patients versus controls.

This clonotype was counted a single time. Its antigen remains unknown. TCR beta VDJ and CDR3 profiling used genomic DNA as template. TCRdb reprocessed the reads with MiXCR, giving one entry per CDR3 protein. The sample yields some 140,000 distinct CDR3 sequences, approximately 52% seen once. The CDR3 covers 13 residues. The V gene's germline CDR1 is ENHRY and CDR2 SYGVKD. Trimming cost V 10 bases and J 5 bases, with 17 bases left between them. For sequencing, patients were chosen who had shown expansion of CD8+CD57+ cells by flow cytometry. The sequenced sample consisted of sorted CD4+, CD8+, or CD8+CD57+ T cells (not recorded which) from PBMCs. This chain joins TRBV10-3 and TRBJ2-5, with D maybe TRBD2 (6 bases). The TCR sequence derives from a human donor with aplastic anemia. The chain's CDR3 is CATHSGVTETQYF. Written as DNA, the CDR3 is TGTGCCACACACTCGGGGGTGACGGAGACCCAGTACTTC.